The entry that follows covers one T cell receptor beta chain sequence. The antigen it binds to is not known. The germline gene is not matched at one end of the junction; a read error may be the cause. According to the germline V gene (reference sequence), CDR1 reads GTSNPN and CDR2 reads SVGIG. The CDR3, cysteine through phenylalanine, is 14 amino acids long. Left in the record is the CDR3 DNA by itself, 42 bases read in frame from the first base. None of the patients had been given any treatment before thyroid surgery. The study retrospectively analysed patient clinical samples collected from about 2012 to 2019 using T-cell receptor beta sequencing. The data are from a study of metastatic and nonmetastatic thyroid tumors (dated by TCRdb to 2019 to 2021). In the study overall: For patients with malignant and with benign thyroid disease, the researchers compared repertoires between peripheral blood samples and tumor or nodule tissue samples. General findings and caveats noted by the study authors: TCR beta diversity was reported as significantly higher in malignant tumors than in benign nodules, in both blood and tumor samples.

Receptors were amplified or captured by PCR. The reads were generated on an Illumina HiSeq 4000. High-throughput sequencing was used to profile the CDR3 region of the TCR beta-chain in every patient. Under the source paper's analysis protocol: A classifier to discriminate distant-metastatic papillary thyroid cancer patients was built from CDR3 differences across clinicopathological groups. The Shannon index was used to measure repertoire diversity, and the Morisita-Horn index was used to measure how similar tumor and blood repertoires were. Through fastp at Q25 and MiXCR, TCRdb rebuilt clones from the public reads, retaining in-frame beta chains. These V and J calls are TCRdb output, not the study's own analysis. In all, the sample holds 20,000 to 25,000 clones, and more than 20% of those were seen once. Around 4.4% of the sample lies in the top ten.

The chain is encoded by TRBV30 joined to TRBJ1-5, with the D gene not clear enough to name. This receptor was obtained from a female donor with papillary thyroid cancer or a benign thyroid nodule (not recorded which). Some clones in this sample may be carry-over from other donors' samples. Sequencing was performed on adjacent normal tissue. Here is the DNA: TGTCCCTGGAGTGGGGTCTATCGCATTCAGCCCCAGCATTTT. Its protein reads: CPWSGVYRIQPQHF.